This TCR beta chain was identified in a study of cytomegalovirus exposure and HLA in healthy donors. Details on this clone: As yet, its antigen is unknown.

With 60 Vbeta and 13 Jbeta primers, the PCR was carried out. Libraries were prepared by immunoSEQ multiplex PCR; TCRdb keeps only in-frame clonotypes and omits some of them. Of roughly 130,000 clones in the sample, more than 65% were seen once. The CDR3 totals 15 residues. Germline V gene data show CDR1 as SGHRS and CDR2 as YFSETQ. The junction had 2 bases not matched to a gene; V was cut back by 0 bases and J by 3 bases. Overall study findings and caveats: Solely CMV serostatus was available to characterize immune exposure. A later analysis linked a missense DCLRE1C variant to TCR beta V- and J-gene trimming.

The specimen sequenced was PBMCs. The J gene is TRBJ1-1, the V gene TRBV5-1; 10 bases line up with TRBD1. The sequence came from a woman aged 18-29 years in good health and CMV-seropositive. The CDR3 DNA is TGCGCCAGCAGCTTGGCCGGGACAGGGGACACTGAAGCTTTCTTT. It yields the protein CASSLAGTGDTEAFF.